This T cell receptor (beta chain) was obtained from a study of control samples from healthy donors and cancer patients. This table comes from immunoSEQ multiplex PCR, and its TCRdb copy is limited to in-frame clones, with some not included. This sample has about 110,000 clones, with 90% found just once. The origin of this receptor is a human donor in good health. The donor label of this sample is uncertain. The sequencing input was blood.

In DNA, the CDR3 is TGCAGTGCTAGTATTGCGGGGGGCAAGGACTATGGCTACACCTTC. This codes for CSASIAGGKDYGYTF. The chain recombines TRBV20-1 with TRBJ1-2; D may be TRBD1 (6 bases). The V and J ends lost 3 bases and 3 bases respectively, with 17 bases between them. This CDR3 spans 15 amino acids. Germline CDR1 is DFQATT and CDR2 is SNEGSKA (reference sequence).